This entry concerns a single TCR beta chain. The table came from immunoSEQ multiplex PCR; TCRdb's copy has only in-frame clones and leaves some out. The data show about 76,000 clones, with 80% to 90% seen just once and approximately 10% held by the top ten. This sample was taken from a study of blood T cell repertoires in COVID-19. Across the study: T cells, B-cell-depleted T cells, or PBMCs supplied cDNA or gDNA.

The CDR3 runs to 15 residues. Germline lookup yields CDR1 SGHRS and CDR2 YFSETQ. V was pared by 4 bases and J by 4 bases, with 6 bases of the junction left unmatched. This chain uses TRBV5-1 with TRBJ2-3, with TRBD1 matching over 10 bases. Sequenced sample: peripheral blood. This TCR came from a man aged 55-75 years with COVID-19, enrolled during active disease. This CDR3 is CASSGQDRGADTQYF. The DNA for the CDR3 is TGCGCCAGCAGCGGCCAGGACAGGGGGGCAGATACGCAGTATTTT.